This T cell receptor beta chain was recovered during a study of identical twins. Study results and limitations: Weaker excess twin sharing was seen among beta out-of-frame sequences. It was possible that invariant MAIT and iNKT cells partly confounded the zero-insertion analyses. Clonotypes of the beta chain that were abundant in cord blood carried fewer insertions (memory repertoires showed none).

In its sample, this clonotype was seen many times. Its antigen is unknown. Trimming cost V 6 bases and J 1 base, with 6 bases left between them. The CDR3 covers 13 residues. Germline V gives CDR1 SGHVS, CDR2 FQNEAQ. Via MiXCR, TCRdb re-called the 5' RACE reads, giving one row per CDR3 protein. The table shows 690,000 or so distinct CDR3 sequences, with roughly 6.2% occurring only once. The sequenced material came from naive T cells sorted from blood. J is TRBJ2-2 and V is TRBV7-8; D call uncertain. The receptor's source is a man between 18 and 35 years old in good health. Here the CDR3 DNA reads TGTGCCAGCAGTTTTGGGAACACCGGGGAGCTGTTTTTT. It encodes CASSFGNTGELFF. The full variable domain, completed using reference TRBV7-8 and TRBJ2-2, is GAGVSQSPRYKVAKRGQDVALRCDPISGHVSLFWYQQALGQGPEFLTYFQNEAQLDKSGLPSDRFFAERPEGSVSTLKIQRTQQEDSAVYLCASSFGNTGELFFGEGSRLTVL.